The next 17 T cell receptor beta chains were all read from a single sample in a study of memory CD4+ T cells and cytomegalovirus serostatus. Sequencing used immunoSEQ multiplex PCR; TCRdb keeps in-frame clones, though not all of them. The sample contains more than 35,000 clones, over 60% of which appear only once. Single viable CD3+CD4+CD8-CD45RO+ cells were sorted as the memory CD4+ T cells. The sample comprised memory CD4+ T cells from blood. These receptors were collected from an adult in good health and CMV-seronegative.

This clone appeared a single time. The chain employs TRBV19 and TRBJ2-7, with a weak D call TRBD1 (6 bases). Germline CDR1 reads LNHDA; CDR2 reads SQIVND (reference sequence). V was cut by 5 bases and J by 3 bases, with 11 bases left in between. The CDR3 sequence is 13 residues long. CDR3 coding DNA: TGTGCCAGTAGTCTAGTACAGGGCTACGAGCAGTACTTC. Translating gives CASSLVQGYEQYF.

This clone was seen once. The chain links TRBV11-2 to TRBJ2-1, with 11 positions matching TRBD2. Germline-derived CDR1 and CDR2 are SGHAT and FQNNGV. Trimming cost V 5 bases and J 4 bases; bases outside gene matches: 7. CDR3 size: 16 residues. CDR3 in DNA: TGTGCCAGCAGCCTACCGGGACTAGCGGTTTACAATGAGCAGTTCTTC. It encodes CASSLPGLAVYNEQFF.

This clone was picked up a small number of times. The V call is TRBV2, the J call TRBJ2-5; no clear D. There are 14 residues in the CDR3. The ends were cut back, 6 bases at V and 4 bases at J, with 15 bases in the middle. Germline loops: CDR1 SNHLY, CDR2 FYNNEI. The CDR3 region is CASRTGLWAETQYF. CDR3 nucleotide sequence: TGTGCCAGCAGGACGGGTCTTTGGGCAGAGACCCAGTACTTC.

V gene TRBV6-1 combines with J gene TRBJ2-6; D assignment may be TRBD1 or TRBD2 (6 bases each). V lost 6 bases, J lost 1 base, and 10 bases lay in between. CDR1 and CDR2 (germline): MNHNS, SASEGT. CDR3 length: 15 residues. The CDR3 protein is CASRGGKSGANVLTF. As DNA, the CDR3 is TGTGCCAGCAGAGGGGGGAAATCTGGGGCCAACGTCCTGACTTTC.

The chain combines TRBV30 with TRBJ1-2; 7 positions match TRBD1. The junction had 10 bases not matched to a gene; V was cut back by 1 base and J by 8 bases. Germline V lookup: CDR1 GTSNPN, CDR2 SVGIG (reference sequence). This CDR3 comprises 14 residues. The chain's CDR3 is CAWSGGRDRGGYTF. CDR3 nucleotides: TGTGCCTGGAGTGGGGGTCGGGACAGAGGGGGCTACACCTTC.

This chain joins TRBV7-9 and TRBJ2-7; 13 bases are a match to TRBD2. The junction had 13 bases not matched to a gene; V was cut back by 5 bases and J by 6 bases. The CDR3 runs to 17 residues. Germline CDR1 is SEHNR and CDR2 is FQNEAQ (reference sequence). Here the CDR3 reads CASSPNNRLAGGSEQYF. DNA of the CDR3: TGTGCCAGCAGCCCGAACAATAGACTAGCGGGGGGATCCGAGCAGTACTTC.

This chain joins TRBV7-3 and TRBJ2-1; no firm D call. The ends were cut back, 0 bases at V and 5 bases at J, with 8 bases in the middle. The CDR3 is 14 amino acids. The V gene's germline CDR1 is SGHTA and CDR2 FQGTGA. The CDR3 is CASSLTGRNNEQFF. The CDR3 DNA reads as TGTGCCAGCAGCTTAACCGGGCGGAACAATGAGCAGTTCTTC.

The chain uses TRBV5-6 and TRBJ2-3; 11 bases map to TRBD2. V was clipped by 0 bases and J by 1 base; unmatched bases: 1. From germline, CDR1 is SGHDT and CDR2 YYEEEE. There are 16 residues in the CDR3. CDR3: CASSLVLAGGTDTQYF. CDR3 nucleotides: TGTGCCAGCAGCTTGGTACTAGCGGGGGGCACAGATACGCAGTATTTT.

The V call is TRBV6-1, the J call TRBJ2-2; D gene unclear. Germline V gives CDR1 MNHNS, CDR2 SASEGT. Between the trimmed V and J ends, which lost 1 base and 7 bases, there was a span of 7 bases. This CDR3 region has 13 residues. The CDR3 sequence is CASSEVWDGELFF. The CDR3 DNA is TGTGCCAGCAGTGAAGTCTGGGACGGGGAGCTGTTTTTT.

V gene TRBV5-1 combines with J gene TRBJ1-1, with 7 bases fitting TRBD1. V dropped 0 bases and J dropped 6; count of bases not matched to a gene: 8. CDR3 length equals 15 residues. CDR1 is SGHRS, CDR2 YFSETQ, per germline. The CDR3 loop reads CASSLGQGGGSEAFF. The CDR3 bases are TGCGCCAGCAGCTTGGGACAGGGAGGGGGCTCTGAAGCTTTCTTT.

The chain employs TRBV6-5 and TRBJ1-2; 7 nucleotides align to TRBD1. Germline V gives CDR1 MNHEY, CDR2 SVGAGI. This CDR3 is built from 15 residues. With 6 bases clipped from V and 4 bases from J, the junction kept 11 bases outside the gene matches. In DNA, the CDR3 is TGTGCCAGCAGCGAAATGGGAGGGGGCACCTATGGCTACACCTTC. Its translation: CASSEMGGGTYGYTF.

The chain employs TRBV7-8 and TRBJ1-1, with no clear D. The CDR3 contains 14 residues. Germline V gene sequence: CDR1 SGHVS, CDR2 FQNEAQ. Trimming took 5 bases from V and 1 from J, leaving 11 bases between them. CDR3 bases: TGTGCCAGCAGCGAAGACAACCAGAACACTGAAGCTTTCTTT. Translated: CASSEDNQNTEAFF.

This sequence joins TRBV6-1 and TRBJ2-5; 8 bases map to TRBD1. Germline values: CDR1 MNHNS, CDR2 SASEGT. The CDR3 spans 17 residues. V trimming: 3 bases; J trimming: 4 bases; junction bases outside the gene matches: 13. CDR3 protein: CASSEMPGGWNLETQYF. The CDR3 nucleotides read TGTGCCAGCAGTGAGATGCCAGGGGGCTGGAATCTAGAGACCCAGTACTTC.

The table lists this clone with a count of one. The V call is TRBV6-5, the J call TRBJ1-3; a possible D gene is TRBD1 (5 bases). The CDR3 spans 14 residues. Germline values: CDR1 MNHEY, CDR2 SVGAGI. Between the trimmed V and J ends, which lost 6 bases and 0 bases, there was a span of 9 bases. The CDR3 nucleotides are TGTGCCAGCAGAGACAGCGGCTCTGGAAACACCATATATTTT. Its protein is CASRDSGSGNTIYF.

This rearrangement joins TRBV27 to TRBJ1-5, with 7 positions matching TRBD1. V was clipped by 10 bases and J by 7 bases; unmatched bases: 10. This CDR3 spans 13 amino acids. Germline V gives CDR1 MNHEY, CDR2 SMNVEV (reference sequence). The CDR3 bases are TGTGCCACTCGACAGGGTCCGAACCAGCCCCAGCATTTT. Encoded protein: CATRQGPNQPQHF.

This CDR3 reads CASSMADRGPLEAFF. The CDR3 coding sequence is TGTGCCAGTAGTATGGCCGACAGGGGGCCGTTAGAAGCTTTCTTT. The rearrangement uses TRBV19 and TRBJ1-1; 10 bases are a match to TRBD1. The CDR3 extends over 15 amino acids. Trimming cost V 3 bases and J 8 bases; bases outside gene matches: 9. CDR1 and CDR2 (germline): LNHDA, SQIVND (reference sequence).

The V gene is TRBV7-3, the J gene TRBJ2-1; 10 bases line up with TRBD1. V gave up 5 bases and J gave up 7 bases; unmatched junction bases: 11. The length of the CDR3 is 16 residues. CDR1 and CDR2 from the germline V gene are SGHTA and FQGTGA. The CDR3 coding sequence is TGTGCCAGCAGCCGGACAGGGGGTAATGTAGTTAATGAGCAGTTCTTC. It is translated as CASSRTGGNVVNEQFF.